These T cell receptor beta chains were read from a single sample in a study of cytomegalovirus exposure and HLA in healthy donors. Assay used: immunoSEQ multiplex PCR; TCRdb lists only in-frame clones, some missing. The sample includes about 140,000 clones, roughly 74% of them seen just once. Sample: PBMCs. These receptors were collected from a woman in her late teens or twenties in good health and CMV-seropositive. CDR3s include the opening cysteine and the closing phenylalanine or tryptophan. A D gene is named only where the DNA matches it firmly. Clone size, where shown, is once, few, many, or a class for clones that have expanded.

d_call: TRBD1
j_call: TRBJ1-2
v_call: TRBV27
cdr3_length: 14
clone_size: .
cdr3_aa: CASSNGGQNYGYTF
cdr3_nt: TGTGCCAGCAGTAACGGGGGACAGAACTATGGCTACACCTTC

d_call: .
j_call: TRBJ2-1
v_call: TRBV2
cdr3_length: 13
clone_size: .
cdr3_aa: CASSTGYLNEQFF
cdr3_nt: TGTGCCAGCAGTACAGGGTACCTGAATGAGCAGTTCTTC

d_call: TRBD2
j_call: TRBJ2-3
v_call: TRBV4-1
cdr3_length: 17
clone_size: .
cdr3_aa: CASSQVGRGRGTDTQYF
cdr3_nt: TGCGCCAGCAGCCAAGTGGGCCGGGGGAGGGGAACGGATACGCAGTATTTT

d_call: .
j_call: TRBJ2-7
v_call: TRBV18
cdr3_length: 13
clone_size: .
cdr3_aa: CASSYTGSDEQYF
cdr3_nt: TGTGCCAGCTCATATACAGGGAGTGACGAGCAGTACTTC

d_call: .
j_call: TRBJ2-3
v_call: TRBV19
cdr3_length: 14
clone_size: .
cdr3_aa: CASSRTGYTDTQYF
cdr3_nt: TGTGCCAGTAGTAGAACAGGGTACACAGATACGCAGTATTTT

d_call: TRBD1
j_call: TRBJ2-7
v_call: TRBV5-6
cdr3_length: 13
clone_size: .
cdr3_aa: CASSFYRGHEQYF
cdr3_nt: TGTGCCAGCAGCTTTTACAGGGGCCACGAGCAGTACTTC

d_call: .
j_call: TRBJ1-5
v_call: TRBV2
cdr3_length: 15
clone_size: .
cdr3_aa: CASSAQGISNQPQHF
cdr3_nt: TGTGCCAGCAGCGCACAGGGAATTAGCAATCAGCCCCAGCATTTT

d_call: .
j_call: TRBJ1-4
v_call: TRBV15
cdr3_length: 13
clone_size: .
cdr3_aa: CATSRGLDEKLFF
cdr3_nt: TGTGCCACCAGCAGAGGACTGGATGAAAAACTGTTTTTT

d_call: .
j_call: TRBJ2-3
v_call: TRBV6-1
cdr3_length: 15
clone_size: .
cdr3_aa: CASSEATSYTNTQYF
cdr3_nt: TGTGCCAGCAGTGAAGCAACTAGCTACACAAATACGCAGTATTTT

d_call: .
j_call: TRBJ1-2
v_call: TRBV6-1
cdr3_length: 12
clone_size: .
cdr3_aa: CASSRQLYGYTF
cdr3_nt: TGTGCCAGCAGCCGACAGCTCTATGGCTACACCTTC

d_call: .
j_call: TRBJ2-3
v_call: TRBV5-1
cdr3_length: 15
clone_size: .
cdr3_aa: CASSLASPHTDTQYF
cdr3_nt: TGCGCCAGCAGCCTGGCGAGCCCCCACACAGATACGCAGTATTTT

d_call: TRBD1
j_call: TRBJ1-2
v_call: TRBV5-6
cdr3_length: 14
clone_size: .
cdr3_aa: CASSLGTGVYGYTF
cdr3_nt: TGTGCCAGCAGCTTAGGGACAGGGGTCTATGGCTACACCTTC

d_call: .
j_call: TRBJ1-2
v_call: TRBV7-9
cdr3_length: 15
clone_size: .
cdr3_aa: CASSLRGRANYGYTF
cdr3_nt: TGTGCCAGCAGCTTAAGGGGCAGGGCAAACTATGGCTACACCTTC

d_call: .
j_call: TRBJ2-7
v_call: TRBV5-3
cdr3_length: 15
clone_size: .
cdr3_aa: CARSPIEIGSYEQYF
cdr3_nt: TGTGCCAGAAGTCCGATTGAAATCGGCTCCTACGAGCAGTACTTC

d_call: TRBD1
j_call: TRBJ1-1
v_call: TRBV5-3
cdr3_length: 16
clone_size: .
cdr3_aa: CARSLRTGGRGTEAFF
cdr3_nt: TGTGCCAGAAGCTTAAGGACAGGGGGCCGGGGCACTGAAGCTTTCTTT

d_call: .
j_call: TRBJ2-4
v_call: TRBV30
cdr3_length: 16
clone_size: .
cdr3_aa: CAWTPWGGLAKNIQYF
cdr3_nt: TGTGCCTGGACCCCGTGGGGGGGCCTAGCCAAAAACATTCAGTACTTC

d_call: TRBD1
j_call: TRBJ1-2
v_call: TRBV15
cdr3_length: 19
clone_size: once
cdr3_aa: CATSTPVMTGGADYYGYTF
cdr3_nt: TGTGCCACCTCTACACCAGTTATGACAGGGGGCGCCGATTACTATGGCTACACCTTC

d_call: .
j_call: TRBJ1-5
v_call: TRBV7-9
cdr3_length: 15
clone_size: .
cdr3_aa: CASSLSSGGNQPQHF
cdr3_nt: TGTGCCAGCAGCTTGTCCTCAGGGGGCAATCAGCCCCAGCATTTT

d_call: .
j_call: TRBJ1-1
v_call: TRBV6-6
cdr3_length: 13
clone_size: .
cdr3_aa: CASRSSGSTEAFF
cdr3_nt: TGTGCCAGCAGAAGCTCAGGGTCAACTGAAGCTTTCTTT

d_call: .
j_call: TRBJ1-1
v_call: TRBV27
cdr3_length: 16
clone_size: .
cdr3_aa: CASSSNSRVMNTEAFF
cdr3_nt: TGTGCCAGCAGTTCAAATTCGAGAGTTATGAACACTGAAGCTTTCTTT

d_call: TRBD1
j_call: TRBJ1-4
v_call: TRBV7-2
cdr3_length: 18
clone_size: .
cdr3_aa: CASSLNSGTGGDNEKLFF
cdr3_nt: TGTGCCAGCAGCTTAAATTCCGGGACAGGGGGCGATAATGAAAAACTGTTTTTT

d_call: .
j_call: TRBJ2-2
v_call: TRBV6-5
cdr3_length: 15
clone_size: once
cdr3_aa: CALRGPAANTGELFF
cdr3_nt: TGTGCCCTTAGGGGTCCCGCCGCGAACACCGGGGAGCTGTTTTTT

d_call: .
j_call: TRBJ1-6
v_call: TRBV6-5
cdr3_length: 16
clone_size: once
cdr3_aa: CASSYQGSSYNSPLHF
cdr3_nt: TGTGCCAGCAGTTACCAGGGAAGCTCCTATAATTCACCCCTCCACTTT

d_call: .
j_call: TRBJ1-2
v_call: TRBV5-1
cdr3_length: 16
clone_size: .
cdr3_aa: CASSLGIGPTAGGYTF
cdr3_nt: TGCGCCAGCAGCTTGGGCATCGGACCTACGGCGGGTGGCTACACCTTC

d_call: TRBD1
j_call: TRBJ2-1
v_call: TRBV30
cdr3_length: 17
clone_size: .
cdr3_aa: CAWIKGQGKGFYNEQFF
cdr3_nt: TGTGCCTGGATAAAGGGACAGGGGAAGGGGTTCTACAATGAGCAGTTCTTC

d_call: TRBD2
j_call: TRBJ2-7
v_call: TRBV6-5
cdr3_length: 14
clone_size: .
cdr3_aa: CASWSGGPTYEQYF
cdr3_nt: TGTGCCAGCTGGAGCGGGGGCCCCACCTACGAGCAGTACTTC

d_call: .
j_call: TRBJ2-3
v_call: TRBV11-2
cdr3_length: 14
clone_size: .
cdr3_aa: CASSRLAGPDTQYF
cdr3_nt: TGTGCCAGCAGCAGGTTGGCAGGCCCAGATACGCAGTATTTT

d_call: .
j_call: TRBJ1-6
v_call: TRBV5-6
cdr3_length: 15
clone_size: .
cdr3_aa: CASSWAGVSGSPLHF
cdr3_nt: TGTGCCAGCAGCTGGGCGGGGGTATCGGGTTCACCCCTCCACTTT

d_call: TRBD1
j_call: TRBJ2-7
v_call: TRBV4-1
cdr3_length: 15
clone_size: .
cdr3_aa: CASSQEDRGSNKQYF
cdr3_nt: TGCGCCAGCAGCCAAGAGGACAGGGGGAGCAACAAGCAGTACTTC

d_call: TRBD2
j_call: TRBJ2-7
v_call: TRBV6-1
cdr3_length: 16
clone_size: few
cdr3_aa: CASSESISGAIYEQYF
cdr3_nt: TGTGCCAGCAGTGAAAGCATCAGCGGGGCGATCTACGAGCAGTACTTC

d_call: TRBD1
j_call: TRBJ2-2
v_call: TRBV5-4
cdr3_length: 16
clone_size: .
cdr3_aa: CASSSNRGGNTGELFF
cdr3_nt: TGTGCCAGCAGCTCTAACAGGGGCGGGAACACCGGGGAGCTGTTTTTT

d_call: TRBD2
j_call: TRBJ2-3
v_call: TRBV5-1
cdr3_length: 16
clone_size: .
cdr3_aa: CASSLVTSGYTDTQYF
cdr3_nt: TGCGCCAGCAGCTTGGTGACTAGCGGATACACAGATACGCAGTATTTT

d_call: TRBD2
j_call: TRBJ2-1
v_call: TRBV15
cdr3_length: 15
clone_size: .
cdr3_aa: CATSRDGVERGGLIF
cdr3_nt: TGTGCCACCAGCAGAGATGGTGTGGAGCGGGGGGGCCTGATCTTC

d_call: .
j_call: TRBJ1-2
v_call: TRBV19
cdr3_length: 15
clone_size: .
cdr3_aa: CASGEIGAANYGYTF
cdr3_nt: TGTGCCAGTGGAGAAATAGGGGCGGCTAACTATGGCTACACCTTC

d_call: TRBD1
j_call: TRBJ2-4
v_call: TRBV5-4
cdr3_length: 18
clone_size: .
cdr3_aa: CASSLPGQGVGAKNIQYF
cdr3_nt: TGTGCCAGCAGCTTGCCGGGACAGGGGGTAGGGGCCAAAAACATTCAGTACTTC

d_call: TRBD1
j_call: TRBJ1-6
v_call: TRBV6-1
cdr3_length: 15
clone_size: .
cdr3_aa: CASSGTAFYNSPLHF
cdr3_nt: TGTGCCAGCAGCGGGACAGCTTTCTATAATTCACCCCTCCACTTT

d_call: TRBD1
j_call: TRBJ1-1
v_call: TRBV7-2
cdr3_length: 14
clone_size: .
cdr3_aa: CASSVDRGGTEAFF
cdr3_nt: TGTGCCAGCAGCGTCGACAGGGGAGGCACTGAAGCTTTCTTT

d_call: .
j_call: TRBJ1-1
v_call: TRBV27
cdr3_length: 17
clone_size: .
cdr3_aa: CASSLAGQAGSDTEAFF
cdr3_nt: TGTGCCAGCAGTTTGGCAGGTCAAGCGGGTAGCGACACTGAAGCTTTCTTT

d_call: TRBD2
j_call: TRBJ2-1
v_call: TRBV6-4
cdr3_length: 15
clone_size: .
cdr3_aa: CASSDLAGGSDEQFF
cdr3_nt: TGTGCCAGCAGTGATCTAGCGGGGGGGAGTGATGAGCAGTTCTTC

d_call: .
j_call: TRBJ1-4
v_call: TRBV11-2
cdr3_length: 13
clone_size: .
cdr3_aa: CASSPLTNEKLFF
cdr3_nt: TGTGCCAGCAGCCCCTTAACTAATGAAAAACTGTTTTTT

d_call: TRBD2
j_call: TRBJ2-3
v_call: TRBV18
cdr3_length: 16
clone_size: .
cdr3_aa: CASSPGLAGATDTQYF
cdr3_nt: TGTGCCAGCTCACCAGGACTAGCGGGGGCCACAGATACGCAGTATTTT

d_call: TRBD2
j_call: TRBJ2-5
v_call: TRBV5-4
cdr3_length: 16
clone_size: few
cdr3_aa: CASSFGTSGGAGPQYF
cdr3_nt: TGTGCCAGCAGCTTTGGGACTAGCGGGGGGGCCGGGCCCCAGTACTTC